The 10 T cell receptor beta chains reported below all come from one sample, sequenced in a study of T cell repertoires in cytomegalovirus infection. TCRdb analysed the reads with MiXCR anew, one entry per CDR3 protein. This table has fewer than 550,000 distinct CDR3 sequences, more than 25% appearing once. The sample comprised PBMCs. The origin of the receptors is a human donor in good health (CMV status not recorded). Some clones in this sample may be carry-over from other donors' samples.

This clonotype was seen a handful of times. The gene calls are TRBV7-8 and TRBJ1-3, with 7 bases lining up with TRBD1. The junction had 7 bases not matched to a gene; V was cut back by 5 bases and J by 0 bases. Germline V gene lookup returns CDR1 SGHVS and CDR2 FQNEAQ. The length of the CDR3 is 16 residues. The CDR3 DNA follows: TGTGCCAGCAGCCCCGGGGAGGGGGCCTCTGGAAACACCATATATTTT. It specifies CASSPGEGASGNTIYF.

The chain has TRBV4-1 and TRBJ2-1; TRBD2 matches at 8 bases. From germline, CDR1 is MGHRA and CDR2 YSYEKL. Trimming cost V 2 bases and J 3 bases; bases outside gene matches: 9. The CDR3 is made up of 17 amino acids. CDR3 DNA: TGCGCCAGCAGCCAAACCCTAACTAGCGGCTACTACAATGAGCAGTTCTTC. As protein: CASSQTLTSGYYNEQFF.

This chain links TRBV7-2 with TRBJ1-2, with D possibly matching TRBD1 (6 bases). The CDR3 is made up of 13 amino acids. V was cut by 3 bases and J by 8 bases, with 13 bases left in between. The germline gives CDR1 SGHTA, CDR2 FQGNSA. This CDR3 reads CASSLTQGYGYTF. The CDR3, as DNA: TGTGCCAGCAGCTTGACCCAGGGGTACGGCTACACCTTC.

This clonotype occurred many times. The CDR3 reads CASSREGKTEAFF. The CDR3, as DNA: TGTGCCAGCAGCCGGGAAGGGAAGACTGAAGCTTTCTTT. The chain uses TRBV12-3 or TRBV12-4 and TRBJ1-1, with unresolved D. V lost 6 bases to trimming and J lost 5 bases, with 13 bases between them. CDR3 length equals 13 residues.

The CDR3 sequence: CASSLRGWGNQPQHF. The CDR3 DNA sequence: TGTGCCAGCAGTTTACGGGGTTGGGGCAATCAGCCCCAGCATTTT. The chain joins TRBV12-3 or TRBV12-4 to TRBJ1-5; D uncertain. CDR3 length: 15 residues. The V end was cut by 2 bases, the J end by 2 bases, with 10 bases between.

This clonotype was seen repeatedly, ten times or more. V and J are TRBV7-2 and TRBJ2-6, with 7 bases lining up with TRBD1. The CDR3 spans 17 residues. Germline V gives CDR1 SGHTA, CDR2 FQGNSA. Trimming took 6 bases from V and 0 from J; bases not matched to a gene: 8. The CDR3 here is CASSPRGSSSGANVLTF. The CDR3 DNA reads as TGTGCCAGCAGTCCCAGGGGGAGCTCCTCTGGGGCCAACGTCCTGACTTTC.

The chain joins TRBV12-3 or TRBV12-4 to TRBJ1-5; D is unresolved. V lost 8 bases and J 5 bases, leaving 7 bases between the germline ends. The CDR3 runs to 11 residues. The DNA for the CDR3 is TGTGCCAGCGCAATTGATCAGCCCCAGCATTTT. Its protein product is CASAIDQPQHF.

The chain recombines TRBV12-5 with TRBJ2-1, with D unresolved. Per the germline V gene, CDR1 is LGHNT and CDR2 is FRNRAP. V dropped 1 base and J dropped 7 bases, with 8 bases sitting between them. CDR3 length: 13 amino acids. The CDR3 loop is CASGLGPVNEQFF. CDR3 DNA sequence: TGTGCTAGTGGTTTGGGGCCGGTGAATGAGCAGTTCTTC.

This clonotype was recorded a few times. This sequence joins TRBV6-5 and TRBJ2-6; possibly TRBD2 for D (7 bases). The V end was cut by 2 bases, the J end by 0 bases, with 11 bases between. This CDR3 contains 17 residues. CDR1 is MNHEY, CDR2 SVGAGI, per germline. The CDR3 DNA is TGTGCCAGCAGTTACGGCGGGGGCAGCTCTGGGGCCAACGTCCTGACTTTC. Translating it yields CASSYGGGSSGANVLTF.

This clonotype was observed a few times. The chain employs TRBV5-5 and TRBJ2-7; 7 nucleotides match TRBD1. Germline CDR1 reads SGHKS; CDR2 reads YYEKEE (reference sequence). The junction had 8 bases not matched to a gene; V was cut back by 4 bases and J by 4 bases. The CDR3 loop spans 14 amino acids. Written as DNA, the CDR3 is TGTGCCAGCAGCCCCGACAGGGTCGGATACGAGCAGTACTTC. It yields the protein CASSPDRVGYEQYF.